Following are 16 T cell receptor beta chains from one sample sequenced in a study of T-cell memory formation after mild COVID-19. MiXCR, run by TCRdb on the 5' RACE reads, gives a single entry per CDR3 protein. The sample contains around 300,000 distinct CDR3 sequences, about 13% of which appear only once. Sequences were obtained from PBMCs or a T cell subset sorted from them (not recorded which). These receptors were taken from a young man who had mild COVID-19 (a few samples of this study predate the infection). Cell type and time point are not known.

This clonotype appeared a few times. This chain links TRBV18 with TRBJ1-1; possible D gene TRBD1, 6 bases. V lost 2 bases, J lost 2 bases, and 18 bases lay in between. The CDR3 loop spans 17 amino acids. Germline V gene sequence: CDR1 KGHSH, CDR2 LQKENI. CDR3 loop: CASSPLQTGGSNTEAFF. The CDR3 region has the DNA TGTGCCAGCTCACCATTGCAAACCGGGGGCTCAAACACTGAAGCTTTCTTT. The full variable domain, with the rest looked up from reference TRBV18 and TRBJ1-1, is NAGVMQNPRHLVRRRGQEARLRCSPMKGHSHVYWYRQLPEEGLKFMVYLQKENIIDESGMPKERFSAEFPKEGPSILRIQQVVRGDSAAYFCASSPLQTGGSNTEAFFGQGTRLTVV.

A few counts support this clonotype. The chain employs TRBV7-2 and TRBJ2-5; D is tentatively TRBD1 or TRBD2 (5 bases each). V lost 1 base to trimming and J lost 2 bases, with 8 bases between them. The CDR3 spans 14 residues. In germline, CDR1 is SGHTA, CDR2 FQGNSA. CDR3 sequence reads: CASSLDGGQETQYF. Written as DNA, the CDR3 is TGTGCCAGCAGCTTAGATGGGGGACAAGAGACCCAGTACTTC.

The chain employs TRBV7-9 and TRBJ1-4; D not resolved. With 3 bases removed from V and 6 bases from J, the gap between germline ends came to 8 bases. This CDR3 has 13 amino acids. CDR1 is SEHNR, CDR2 FQNEAQ, per germline (reference sequence). The DNA of the CDR3 is TGTGCCAGCAGCTTCGGAGGGCATGAAAAACTGTTTTTT. Translation: CASSFGGHEKLFF.

The chain carries TRBV20-1 and TRBJ2-1; weak D call: TRBD1 (6 bases). Germline V gene data show CDR1 as DFQATT and CDR2 as SNEGSKA (reference sequence). This CDR3 comprises 16 residues. V was shortened by 2 bases and J by 0 bases, with 14 bases between the two germline ends. CDR3 amino acids: CSARPKDSSSYNEQFF. The CDR3 DNA sequence: TGCAGTGCTAGACCGAAGGACAGTAGCTCCTACAATGAGCAGTTCTTC.

This clonotype was seen many times. The chain joins TRBV6-6 to TRBJ2-5; either TRBD1 or TRBD2 may fit D (5 bases each). From germline, CDR1 is MNHNY and CDR2 SVGAGI (reference sequence). Deletions cut 6 bases from V and 2 bases from J, with 13 bases between. This CDR3 is 14 amino acids long. The CDR3 nucleotides read TGTGCCAGCAGGCTTACAGGAGGACAAGAGACCCAGTACTTC. This codes for CASRLTGGQETQYF.

This clonotype was detected a few times. The gene calls are TRBV6-2 or TRBV6-3 and TRBJ1-5; D unclear. This CDR3 has 12 amino acids. Germline CDR1 is MNHEY and CDR2 is SVGEGT. The ends were cut back, 8 bases at V and 1 base at J, with 6 bases in the middle. This chain's CDR3 is CASGESNQPQHF. In nucleotides, the CDR3 is TGTGCCAGCGGGGAGAGCAATCAGCCCCAGCATTTT.

This clonotype was seen a handful of times. The rearrangement links TRBV7-2 to TRBJ2-1, with 10 bases aligning to TRBD1. Losses at the gene ends were 3 bases for V and 8 bases for J; bases not matched to a gene: 4. The CDR3 consists of 14 residues. Germline V gene lookup returns CDR1 SGHTA and CDR2 FQGNSA. In DNA form, the CDR3 reads TGTGCCAGCAGCTTGACAGGGGGCAGGGATGAGCAGTTCTTC. Amino acid sequence: CASSLTGGRDEQFF.

This clonotype was observed once. The rearrangement uses TRBV15 and TRBJ2-7; perhaps TRBD1 as D (6 bases). The germline CDR1 and CDR2 sequences are LNHNV and YYDKDF (reference sequence). The CDR3 totals 11 residues. V was shortened by 8 bases and J by 7 bases, with 12 bases between the two germline ends. CDR3 sequence: CATHTGLEQYV. The CDR3 nucleotides are TGTGCCACCCACACAGGGTTAGAGCAGTACGTC.

The chain is built from TRBV21-1 and TRBJ2-7; the listed D gene, TRBD2, was not tested against the DNA. TRBV21-1 is a known pseudogene. This CDR3 is built from 13 residues. This CDR3 is CASSRGGEYEQYV. As DNA, the CDR3 is TGTGCCAGCAGCAGGGGTGGGGAGTACGAGCAGTACGTC.

There are many counts of this clonotype. The genes are TRBV7-9 and TRBJ1-2, with 9 bases lining up with TRBD1. CDR1 is SEHNR and CDR2 is FQNEAQ in the germline V gene (reference sequence). After removal of 4 bases from V and 8 bases from J, the junction contained 8 bases not matched to a gene. The CDR3 has 14 residues. The CDR3 DNA reads as TGTGCCAGCAGCTCACAGGGGGCAGCTGGCGGCTACACCTTC. Translating gives CASSSQGAAGGYTF.

This rearrangement joins TRBV20-1 to TRBJ2-3; D gene ambiguous. The germline V gene encodes CDR1 DFQATT and CDR2 SNEGSKA (reference sequence). Trimming shortened V by 8 bases and J by 8 bases, and 17 bases separated the two germline ends. CDR3 length: 12 amino acids. The CDR3 sequence is CSTPDRTLTQYF. The DNA for the CDR3 is TGCAGTACCCCCGATCGCACCCTTACGCAGTATTTT.

Ten or more counts support this clonotype. The rearrangement joins TRBV7-8 to TRBJ2-7, with D possibly TRBD2 on 5 matching bases. This CDR3 comprises 13 residues. Germline CDR1 SGHVS, CDR2 FQNEAQ. Trimming shortened V by 1 base and J by 2 bases, and 6 bases separated the two germline ends. The CDR3 DNA reads as TGTGCCAGCAGCTTAGTCGGGACCTACGAGCAGTACGTC. Translating it yields CASSLVGTYEQYV.

This clonotype occurred a few times. The V and J genes are TRBV9 and TRBJ2-3; 8 nucleotides line up with TRBD2. Germline CDR1 and CDR2: SGDLS and YYNGEE. V lost 6 bases, J lost 4 bases, and 7 bases stayed unmatched. There are 14 residues in the CDR3. As DNA, the CDR3 is TGTGCCAGCACAGGAGCGGGGGCGGCAGATACGCAGTATTTT. It is translated as CASTGAGAADTQYF.

This clonotype has only a few counts. This chain links TRBV28 with TRBJ2-2, with D possibly called TRBD1 or TRBD2 (5 bases each). The germline V and J ends were trimmed by 7 bases and 1 base, with 25 bases remaining between them. This CDR3 is built from 19 residues. Germline CDR1 is MDHEN and CDR2 is SYDVKM. Here the CDR3 reads CASNPPNPLGRVNTGELFF. The DNA for the CDR3 is TGTGCCAGCAACCCCCCCAACCCCCTGGGACGGGTGAACACCGGGGAGCTGTTTTTT.

The sample holds many counts of this clonotype. The rearrangement links TRBV19 to TRBJ2-2; D ambiguous. The ends were cut back, 4 bases at V and 0 bases at J, with 6 bases in the middle. The germline CDR1 and CDR2 sequences are LNHDA and SQIVND (reference sequence). The CDR3 length is 14 residues. The CDR3 here is CASSSGPNTGELFF. The CDR3 region has the DNA TGTGCCAGTAGTAGCGGACCGAACACCGGGGAGCTGTTTTTT.

The chain uses TRBV29-1 and TRBJ2-2; D ambiguous. The CDR3 covers 14 residues. V gave up 2 bases and J gave up 4 bases, with 11 bases separating them. The germline CDR1 and CDR2 sequences are SQVTM and ANQGSEA. CDR3 protein: CSVELATGTGELFF. CDR3 DNA sequence: TGCAGCGTTGAACTGGCGACGGGCACCGGGGAGCTGTTTTTT.